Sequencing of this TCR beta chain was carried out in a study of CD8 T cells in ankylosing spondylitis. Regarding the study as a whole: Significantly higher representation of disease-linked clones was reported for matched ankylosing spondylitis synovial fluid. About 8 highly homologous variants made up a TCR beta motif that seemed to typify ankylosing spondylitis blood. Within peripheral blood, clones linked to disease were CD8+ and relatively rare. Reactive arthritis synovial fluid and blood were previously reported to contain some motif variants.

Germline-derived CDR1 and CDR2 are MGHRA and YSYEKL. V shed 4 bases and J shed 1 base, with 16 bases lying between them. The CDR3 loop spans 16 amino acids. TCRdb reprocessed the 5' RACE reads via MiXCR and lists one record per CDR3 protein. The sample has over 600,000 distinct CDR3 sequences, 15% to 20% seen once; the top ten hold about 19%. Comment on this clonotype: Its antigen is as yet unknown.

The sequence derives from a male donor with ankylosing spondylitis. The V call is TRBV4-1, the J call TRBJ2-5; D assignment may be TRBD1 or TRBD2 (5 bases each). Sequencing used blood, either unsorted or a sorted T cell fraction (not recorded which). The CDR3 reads CASSPTSGTRQETQYF. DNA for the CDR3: TGCGCCAGCAGCCCCACTTCCGGGACGCGCCAAGAGACCCAGTACTTC.